One and the same sample provided the 27 T cell receptor beta chains below, sequenced in a study of radiation and T cells in renal cell carcinoma. Sequenced by immunoSEQ multiplex PCR; TCRdb stores in-frame clones only, minus some. Here the sample spans 130,000 to 150,000 clones, over 75% being singletons. This sample's time point: baseline pretreatment blood. Treatment specified: 15 Gy SBRT to primary tumor, nephrectomy 4 weeks later. This sample comprised blood, obtained from a patient whose treatment included radiotherapy and nephrectomy. The receptors originated from a woman in her 50s with renal cell carcinoma.

The genes are TRBV7-2 and TRBJ2-5, with D unresolved. TRBJ2-7 explains the end of the DNA better; the J call may be wrong. CDR1 and CDR2 (germline): SGHTA, FQGNSA. CDR3 size: 11 residues. The chain's CDR3 is CASSLEYEQYF. CDR3 bases: TGTGCCAGCAGCCTGGAGTACGAGCAGTACTTC.

This chain joins TRBV5-1 and TRBJ1-6, with TRBD1 as a possible D gene (6 bases). The ends were cut back, 4 bases at V and 5 bases at J, with 10 bases in the middle. The CDR3 contains 14 residues. CDR1 is SGHRS, CDR2 YFSETQ, per germline. The CDR3 is CASSLTGDNSPLHF. In nucleotides, the CDR3 is TGCGCCAGCAGCCTGACAGGAGATAATTCACCCCTCCACTTT.

This CDR3 is CASSLSGRNEKLFF. The CDR3 DNA sequence: TGCGCCAGCAGCTTGTCGGGACGTAATGAAAAACTGTTTTTT. The gene calls are TRBV5-1 and TRBJ1-4; possible D gene TRBD1, 5 bases. This CDR3 comprises 14 residues. With 1 base removed from V and 4 bases from J, the gap between germline ends came to 8 bases. Germline loops: CDR1 SGHRS, CDR2 YFSETQ.

The chain couples TRBV5-6 to TRBJ1-2; D may be TRBD1 (6 bases). Trimming left V 2 bases short and J 0 bases short, with 8 bases between. Per germline, CDR1 SGHDT and CDR2 YYEEEE. This CDR3 spans 14 amino acids. CDR3 amino acids: CASSFGTPNYGYTF. CDR3 bases: TGTGCCAGCAGCTTTGGGACACCTAACTATGGCTACACCTTC.

This clone was seen just once. This chain connects TRBV12-5 to TRBJ2-5, with D perhaps TRBD2 (6 bases). Germline V CDR1 and CDR2: LGHNT, FRNRAP. Trimming stripped 2 bases from V and 6 bases from J, with 10 bases between. The CDR3 consists of 13 residues. The CDR3, as DNA: TGTGCTAGTGGTTTGACCGGGGGTCAGACCCAGTACTTC. Encoded protein: CASGLTGGQTQYF.

The genes are TRBV7-9 and TRBJ1-2; D is unclear. The germline V gene has CDR1 SEHNR and CDR2 FQNEAQ (reference sequence). V was clipped by 4 bases and J by 2 bases, with 8 bases between them. CDR3 length: 13 amino acids. DNA of the CDR3: TGTGCCAGCAGCTCACCGGACAACTATGGCTACACCTTC. Translating it yields CASSSPDNYGYTF.

The genes are TRBV2 and TRBJ2-1; D is unresolved. CDR1 is SNHLY and CDR2 is FYNNEI in the germline V gene. Trimming cost V 6 bases and J 6 bases, with 12 bases left between them. The CDR3 length is 13 residues. The CDR3 region has the DNA TGTGCCAGCAGCCCCCAGGACCTCAATGAGCAGTTCTTC. It translates to CASSPQDLNEQFF.

The CDR3, as DNA: TGTGCCAGCAGTAGACGGGACAGAAGTCAAGAGACCCAGTACTTC. This encodes CASSRRDRSQETQYF. The rearrangement links TRBV6-1 to TRBJ2-5; 7 nucleotides match TRBD1. Germline values: CDR1 MNHNS, CDR2 SASEGT. CDR3 length: 15 residues. Losses at the gene ends were 5 bases for V and 2 bases for J; bases not matched to a gene: 8.

This clone was picked up a small number of times. This chain connects TRBV4-1 to TRBJ2-3, with no clear D. V lost 0 bases, J lost 5 bases, and 9 bases lay in between. The CDR3 runs 14 residues. Germline lookup yields CDR1 MGHRA and CDR2 YSYEKL. CDR3 nucleotide sequence: TGCGCCAGCAGCCAAGAATGGACGAGAGATACGCAGTATTTT. This gives the protein CASSQEWTRDTQYF.

The count of this clone is one. The V call is TRBV13, the J call TRBJ2-7; D might be TRBD2 (7 bases). The CDR3 covers 15 residues. Trimming took off 6 bases at V and 6 bases at J, with 21 bases between the two ends. Germline CDR1 PRHDT, CDR2 FYEKMQ (reference sequence). DNA of the CDR3: TGTGCCAGCAGACCCGCTTGGGGGGGCGACGGCGAGCAGTACTTC. This encodes CASRPAWGGDGEQYF. Using reference TRBV13 and TRBJ2-7 for the parts outside the CDR3, the full variable domain is AAGVIQSPRHLIKEKRETATLKCYPIPRHDTVYWYQQGPGQDPQFLISFYEKMQSDKGSIPDRFSAQQFSDYHSELNMSSLELGDSALYFCASRPAWGGDGEQYFGPGTRLTVT.

The genes are TRBV5-5 and TRBJ1-2; D remains unclear. V was pared by 2 bases and J by 2 bases, with 4 bases between. Germline V gene data show CDR1 as SGHKS and CDR2 as YYEKEE (reference sequence). The CDR3 contains 12 residues. CDR3 protein: CASSFWNYGYTF. Written as DNA, the CDR3 is TGTGCCAGCAGCTTCTGGAACTATGGCTACACCTTC.

This rearrangement joins TRBV14 to TRBJ1-2, with D perhaps TRBD1 (6 bases). The CDR3 spans 16 residues. Trimming cost V 0 bases and J 9 bases, with 20 bases left between them. CDR1 and CDR2 (germline): SGHDN, FVKESK. This CDR3 is CASSQEERGPTGSYTF. The CDR3 DNA is TGTGCCAGCAGCCAAGAGGAGCGGGGGCCGACGGGTAGCTACACCTTC.

The chain couples TRBV6-5 to TRBJ2-1; 7 bases fit TRBD1. The CDR3 contains 15 residues. The J segment lost 7 bases and the V segment lost 6 bases, leaving 12 bases of the junction unmatched. Germline CDR1 is MNHEY and CDR2 is SVGAGI. The CDR3 sequence is CASRTDQGEWNEQFF. The CDR3 nucleotides read TGTGCCAGCAGAACGGACCAGGGGGAGTGGAATGAGCAGTTCTTC.

V gene TRBV12-5 combines with J gene TRBJ2-2; D might be TRBD2 (7 bases). Deletions cut 1 base from V and 0 bases from J, with 21 bases between. Germline lookup yields CDR1 LGHNT and CDR2 FRNRAP. This CDR3 is 20 amino acids long. The CDR3 coding sequence is TGTGCTAGTGGTTTGGAAGAGAGGAGGGGGGGGCCTCCGAACACCGGGGAGCTGTTTTTT. Protein: CASGLEERRGGPPNTGELFF. Using reference TRBV12-5 and TRBJ2-2 for the parts outside the CDR3, the full variable domain is DARVTQTPRHKVTEMGQEVTMRCQPILGHNTVFWYRQTMMQGLELLAYFRNRAPLDDSGMPKDRFSAEMPDATLATLKIQPSEPRDSAVYFCASGLEERRGGPPNTGELFFGEGSRLTVL.

The V gene is TRBV27, the J gene TRBJ1-5; a possible D gene is TRBD1 (5 bases). The V and J ends lost 1 base and 7 bases respectively, with 8 bases between them. Germline values: CDR1 MNHEY, CDR2 SMNVEV (reference sequence). This CDR3 contains 13 residues. CDR3 sequence: CASSLWGGQPQHF. The CDR3, as DNA: TGTGCCAGCAGTTTATGGGGGGGACAGCCCCAGCATTTT.

The V and J genes are TRBV5-1 and TRBJ2-2; TRBD2 is a possible D gene (5 bases). This CDR3 region has 15 residues. Germline V gene lookup returns CDR1 SGHRS and CDR2 YFSETQ. The V and J ends lost 0 bases and 0 bases respectively, with 6 bases between them. Here the CDR3 DNA reads TGCGCCAGCAGCTTGGCCGGGGCGAACACCGGGGAGCTGTTTTTT. This translates into CASSLAGANTGELFF.

The chain uses TRBV29-1 and TRBJ1-2; D might be TRBD1 (5 bases). Trimming shortened V by 5 bases and J by 2 bases, and 12 bases separated the two germline ends. This CDR3 contains 13 residues. The V gene's germline CDR1 is SQVTM and CDR2 ANQGSEA. The CDR3 DNA sequence: TGCAGCGTTACCGGACACTTCAACTATGGCTACACCTTC. Its translation: CSVTGHFNYGYTF.

The rearrangement uses TRBV6-5 and TRBJ2-1; TRBD2 matches at 10 bases. Trimming cost V 5 bases and J 10 bases; bases outside gene matches: 11. Germline V gene data show CDR1 as MNHEY and CDR2 as SVGAGI. The CDR3 loop spans 15 amino acids. The CDR3 DNA reads as TGTGCCAGCAGTGGCCAAACTAGCGGGGTAGTAGAGCAGTTCTTC. Protein sequence: CASSGQTSGVVEQFF.

The chain recombines TRBV6-1 with TRBJ2-7; D call uncertain. V was trimmed by 6 bases and J by 5 bases, leaving 11 bases between them. This CDR3 has 12 residues. Germline-derived CDR1 and CDR2 are MNHNS and SASEGT. The CDR3 DNA reads TGTGCCAGCAGCCTACTATACAACGAGCAGTACTTC. It specifies CASSLLYNEQYF.

V gene TRBV6-1 combines with J gene TRBJ2-7, with D perhaps matching TRBD1 or TRBD2 (6 bases each). Trimming shortened V by 2 bases and J by 2 bases, and 16 bases separated the two germline ends. Germline V gives CDR1 MNHNS, CDR2 SASEGT. CDR3 size: 16 residues. This CDR3 reads CASSETGRGPTYEQYF. The CDR3 nucleotides are TGTGCCAGCAGTGAAACAGGACGGGGGCCCACCTACGAGCAGTACTTC.

The chain combines TRBV7-9 with TRBJ2-1; 7 bases line up with TRBD2. V gave up 5 bases and J gave up 12 bases; unmatched junction bases: 4. The CDR3 has 11 residues. The germline gives CDR1 SEHNR, CDR2 FQNEAQ (reference sequence). In DNA, the CDR3 is TGTGCCAGCAGCCGGGAGGTGGGGCAGTTCTTC. Translating gives CASSREVGQFF.

The chain recombines TRBV7-9 with TRBJ2-4; TRBD1 agrees at 9 bases. The ends lost 5 bases at V and 3 bases at J; junction bases unmatched: 8. The CDR3 is 16 residues long. Germline V lookup: CDR1 SEHNR, CDR2 FQNEAQ (reference sequence). CDR3 residues: CASSQQGAVDKNIQYF. The CDR3 DNA reads as TGTGCCAGCAGCCAACAGGGGGCGGTGGACAAAAACATTCAGTACTTC. The entire variable domain, with the rest obtained from reference TRBV7-9 and TRBJ2-4, is as follows: DTGVSQNPRHKITKRGQNVTFRCDPISEHNRLYWYRQTLGQGPEFLTYFQNEAQLEKSRLLSDRFSAERPKGSFSTLEIQRTEQGDSAMYLCASSQQGAVDKNIQYFGAGTRLSVL.

The J gene is TRBJ2-7, the V gene TRBV7-3, with 7 bases fitting TRBD1. Germline trimming cut 3 bases from V and 5 bases from J; bases unmatched to any gene: 7. Germline CDR1 and CDR2: SGHTA and FQGTGA. This CDR3 region has 14 residues. CDR3 protein: CASSLTGKAHEQYF. DNA of the CDR3: TGTGCCAGCAGCTTGACAGGGAAGGCCCACGAGCAGTACTTC.

The chain joins TRBV2 to TRBJ1-1, with unresolved D. CDR1 and CDR2 (germline): SNHLY, FYNNEI. This CDR3 is built from 13 residues. V lost 2 bases and J 7 bases, leaving 11 bases between the germline ends. CDR3 nucleotide sequence: TGTGCCAGCAGTGAACAGATGTACCTTGAAGCTTTCTTT. This gives the protein CASSEQMYLEAFF.

This chain joins TRBV5-4 and TRBJ2-1; D is possibly TRBD2 (5 bases). V was cut by 6 bases and J by 8 bases, with 27 bases left in between. Germline V CDR1 and CDR2: SGHNT, YYREEE (reference sequence). The CDR3 spans 17 residues. The CDR3 DNA is TGTGCCAGCATCAGAAGAACGAGGAGCGGAGTCGTCCATGAGCAGTTCTTC. The encoded protein is CASIRRTRSGVVHEQFF.

V usage is TRBV2 and J usage is TRBJ2-5, with D unclear. In germline, CDR1 is SNHLY, CDR2 FYNNEI. V was cut by 2 bases and J by 1 base, with 17 bases left in between. The CDR3 spans 17 residues. DNA for the CDR3: TGTGCCAGCAGTGAACTTAGAAAGGGAACAGTCCAAGAGACCCAGTACTTC. Protein product: CASSELRKGTVQETQYF.

This chain uses TRBV5-1 with TRBJ1-2; D uncertain. From germline, CDR1 is SGHRS and CDR2 YFSETQ. The CDR3 sequence is 16 residues long. Trimming took off 4 bases at V and 6 bases at J, with 22 bases between the two ends. CDR3 sequence: CASSPRGSPAGDGYTF. The DNA for the CDR3 is TGCGCCAGCAGCCCTCGGGGTTCCCCAGCGGGTGATGGCTACACCTTC.